One sample yielded the 24 T cell receptor beta chains listed below, sequenced in a study of identical twins. Using its own MiXCR run on the 5' RACE reads, TCRdb lists one record per CDR3 protein. This table holds about 530,000 distinct CDR3 sequences, about 20% found once. The sample was also reused in another study, on yellow fever vaccine responses in identical twins.

Material: CD4+ T cells sorted from blood. The receptors derive from a woman under 30 in good health.

This clonotype appeared a few times. V gene TRBV5-1 combines with J gene TRBJ2-1; TRBD2 agrees at 11 bases. Trimming at V came to 6 bases and at J to 3 bases, leaving 11 bases not matched to a gene. Germline CDR1 and CDR2: SGHRS and YFSETQ. CDR3 length equals 17 residues. CDR3 sequence: CASTPWEGLADYNEQFF. CDR3 nucleotides: TGCGCCAGCACCCCCTGGGAGGGACTAGCGGACTACAATGAGCAGTTCTTC.

This chain links TRBV20-1 with TRBJ2-1, with 7 bases identical to TRBD2. V shed 6 bases, J shed 10 bases, and the junction held 21 bases outside the gene matches. This CDR3 has 16 amino acids. The germline gives CDR1 DFQATT, CDR2 SNEGSKA (reference sequence). This CDR3 reads CSAVSPLARGSWEQFF. The CDR3 nucleotides read TGCAGTGCCGTATCCCCGCTGGCTCGCGGGAGTTGGGAGCAGTTCTTC.

The chain joins TRBV2 to TRBJ2-2; D is unclear. V lost 7 bases to trimming and J lost 0 bases, with 12 bases between them. The V gene's germline CDR1 is SNHLY and CDR2 FYNNEI. The CDR3 contains 15 residues. CDR3 loop: CASKVGAANTGELFF. The CDR3 bases are TGTGCCAGCAAAGTAGGTGCAGCGAACACCGGGGAGCTGTTTTTT.

CDR3 nucleotide sequence: TGTGCCAGCAGTGCCCGCCGGGACCGCTACGAGCAGTACTTC. Translating gives CASSARRDRYEQYF. The chain carries TRBV27 and TRBJ2-7; D is possibly TRBD1 or TRBD2 (5 bases each). The V end was cut by 5 bases, the J end by 3 bases, with 14 bases between. CDR1 and CDR2 from the germline V gene are MNHEY and SMNVEV (reference sequence). CDR3 length: 14 amino acids.

This clonotype came up a few times. The chain carries TRBV3-1 and TRBJ2-7; no clear D gene. CDR1 and CDR2 (germline): LGHDT, YNNKEL (reference sequence). V was pared by 4 bases and J by 0 bases, with 10 bases between. This CDR3 has 14 amino acids. CDR3 in amino acids: CASSRGRSSYEQYV. The CDR3 bases are TGTGCCAGCAGCCGAGGACGTAGCTCCTACGAGCAGTACGTC.

This chain joins TRBV12-3 or TRBV12-4 and TRBJ2-5; D unresolved. Trimming left V 3 bases short and J 5 bases short, with 7 bases between. The CDR3 is 12 residues long. The CDR3 nucleotides read TGTGCCAGCAGTTTCCGGCTGGAGACCCAGTACTTC. Its translation is CASSFRLETQYF.

The V gene is TRBV9, the J gene TRBJ2-5; 9 bases match TRBD2. The V gene's germline CDR1 is SGDLS and CDR2 YYNGEE. This CDR3 is 16 amino acids long. V lost 0 bases and J lost 0; bases outside the gene matches: 3. CDR3 DNA: TGTGCCAGCAGCGTAGCTTTAGCGGGGGACCAAGAGACCCAGTACTTC. Translation: CASSVALAGDQETQYF.

V and J are TRBV4-1 and TRBJ1-4; D remains unclear. The CDR3 is 17 amino acids. Trimming shortened V by 5 bases and J by 2 bases, and 18 bases separated the two germline ends. Germline V gene data show CDR1 as MGHRA and CDR2 as YSYEKL. CDR3 DNA sequence: TGCGCCAGCAGCTTTACCTTAGGTGGAGTGACTAATGAAAAACTGTTTTTT. Translated: CASSFTLGGVTNEKLFF.

The V gene is TRBV2, the J gene TRBJ2-1; no firm D call. Between the trimmed V and J ends, which lost 2 bases and 8 bases, there was a span of 4 bases. The CDR3 totals 11 residues. Germline CDR1 is SNHLY and CDR2 is FYNNEI. The chain's CDR3 is CASSEMDEQFF. Here the CDR3 DNA reads TGTGCCAGCAGTGAAATGGATGAGCAGTTCTTC.

J is TRBJ2-7 and V is TRBV19, with 10 positions matching TRBD1. This CDR3 comprises 13 residues. The germline gives CDR1 LNHDA, CDR2 SQIVND (reference sequence). J lost 4 bases, V lost 5 bases, and 2 bases had no gene match. The CDR3 DNA follows: TGTGCCAGTAGTTCGGGACAGGGGTACGAGCAGTACTTC. It translates to CASSSGQGYEQYF.

This clonotype was seen a few times. The rearrangement uses TRBV6-5 and TRBJ2-7; D is perhaps TRBD1 or TRBD2 (5 bases each). CDR1 and CDR2 (germline): MNHEY, SVGAGI. This CDR3 contains 16 residues. V lost 0 bases, J lost 2 bases, and 14 bases lay in between. The CDR3 region is CASSYSRGAEAYEQYV. CDR3 sequence (DNA): TGTGCCAGCAGTTACTCGAGAGGGGCTGAGGCCTACGAGCAGTACGTC.

The chain joins TRBV24-1 to TRBJ2-3, with TRBD1 matching 7 bases. CDR3 size: 16 residues. Germline CDR1 is KGHDR and CDR2 is SFDVKD. Trimming at V came to 2 bases and at J to 6 bases, leaving 10 bases not matched to a gene. The CDR3 region has the DNA TGTGCCACCAGTGATTCGCCTCCGGGACAGACGGATACGCAGTATTTT. Its protein product is CATSDSPPGQTDTQYF.

The chain joins TRBV5-1 to TRBJ1-6; 11 nucleotides line up with TRBD1. With 0 bases clipped from V and 9 bases from J, the junction kept 2 bases outside the gene matches. Germline CDR1 and CDR2: SGHRS and YFSETQ. The CDR3 spans 15 residues. The CDR3 DNA follows: TGCGCCAGCAGCTTGGGGACAGGGGGCGCTTCACCCCTCCACTTT. Translating it yields CASSLGTGGASPLHF.

CDR3 sequence (DNA): TGTGCCAGCAGTTTTGGTGTCGACAGTCAGCCCCAGCATTTT. It encodes CASSFGVDSQPQHF. This chain uses TRBV12-3 or TRBV12-4 with TRBJ1-5; D is possibly TRBD1 (5 bases). Trimming stripped 3 bases from V and 6 bases from J, with 12 bases between. This CDR3 has 14 amino acids.

This clonotype has more than one count but fewer than ten. This rearrangement joins TRBV10-3 to TRBJ2-1; 8 bases map to TRBD2. CDR3 length equals 15 residues. J was trimmed by 3 bases and V by 7 bases; bases with no gene match: 8. Germline V lookup: CDR1 ENHRY, CDR2 SYGVKD. The CDR3 here is CAITRVAGGYNEQFF. Written as DNA, the CDR3 is TGTGCCATCACCCGAGTTGCGGGGGGCTACAATGAGCAGTTCTTC.

The table lists this clonotype with a few counts. The rearrangement links TRBV27 to TRBJ1-1; D is ambiguous. The CDR3 has 14 amino acids. The germline V gene has CDR1 MNHEY and CDR2 SMNVEV (reference sequence). Trimming cost V 5 bases and J 2 bases, with 12 bases left between them. The CDR3 sequence is CASSPYLANTEAFF. As DNA, the CDR3 is TGTGCCAGCAGTCCCTACCTAGCAAACACTGAAGCTTTCTTT.

This clonotype has only a few counts. CDR3 DNA: TGCGCCAGCAGCTTGGAGGCTGGCCGGGAGAGGACCGGGGAGCTGTTTTTT. This codes for CASSLEAGRERTGELFF. V and J are TRBV5-1 and TRBJ2-2; TRBD2 might be the D (6 bases). The CDR3 runs 17 residues. V was clipped by 0 bases and J by 5 bases, with 17 bases between them. The germline V gene encodes CDR1 SGHRS and CDR2 YFSETQ.

The chain recombines TRBV20-1 with TRBJ2-3, with no clear D. The ends were cut back, 6 bases at V and 2 bases at J, with 15 bases in the middle. CDR3 length equals 14 residues. Germline loops: CDR1 DFQATT, CDR2 SNEGSKA (reference sequence). The CDR3 DNA follows: TGCAGTGCCCCCCGCGCATCGACCACAGATACGCAGTATTTT. Translation gives CSAPRASTTDTQYF.

The chain joins TRBV4-1 to TRBJ2-2; 14 bases are a match to TRBD2. V lost 3 bases and J lost 0; bases outside the gene matches: 9. CDR3 size: 20 residues. Germline assignment: CDR1 MGHRA and CDR2 YSYEKL. CDR3 coding DNA: TGCGCCAGCAGCCACGGACGGCGACTAGCGGGAGGGACGAACACCGGGGAGCTGTTTTTT. Translation: CASSHGRRLAGGTNTGELFF.

This rearrangement joins TRBV12-3 or TRBV12-4 to TRBJ1-6, with D possibly being TRBD1 (5 bases). Trimming took 6 bases from V and 6 from J, leaving 18 bases between them. The CDR3 length is 16 residues. CDR3 sequence: CASSYLGGVINSPLHF. In nucleotides, the CDR3 is TGTGCCAGCAGCTACCTTGGGGGAGTCATTAATTCACCCCTCCACTTT.

The sample holds many counts of this clonotype. The chain couples TRBV7-3 to TRBJ1-5; TRBD1 matches at 8 bases. Germline V gene lookup returns CDR1 SGHTA and CDR2 FQGTGA. V lost 5 bases to trimming and J lost 7 bases; unmatched junction nucleotides: 7. The CDR3 has 14 residues. The CDR3 spells CASSPGQVNQPQHF. The CDR3 DNA sequence: TGTGCCAGCAGCCCGGGACAGGTTAACCAGCCCCAGCATTTT.

The chain carries TRBV6-6 and TRBJ1-1, with unresolved D. Trimming took off 4 bases at V and 4 bases at J, with 10 bases between the two ends. Germline lookup yields CDR1 MNHNY and CDR2 SVGAGI (reference sequence). The CDR3 extends over 13 amino acids. This CDR3 reads CASSSYDSTEAFF. DNA for the CDR3: TGTGCCAGCAGTTCTTATGACTCCACTGAAGCTTTCTTT.

This clonotype appeared a few times. The V and J genes are TRBV12-3 or TRBV12-4 and TRBJ2-7; D unclear. CDR3 length equals 13 residues. With 6 bases removed from V and 0 bases from J, the gap between germline ends came to 9 bases. The CDR3: CASRGTYSYEQYF. The CDR3 bases are TGTGCCAGCAGGGGCACCTACTCCTACGAGCAGTACTTC.

This chain joins TRBV6-1 and TRBJ1-1, with 9 bases fitting TRBD1. Germline CDR1 MNHNS, CDR2 SASEGT. This CDR3 contains 15 residues. With V trimmed by 6 bases and J by 1 base, 6 bases remained unmatched. The CDR3 here is CASRSRQGENTEAFF. In DNA, the CDR3 is TGTGCCAGCAGGTCCCGACAGGGGGAGAACACTGAAGCTTTCTTT.